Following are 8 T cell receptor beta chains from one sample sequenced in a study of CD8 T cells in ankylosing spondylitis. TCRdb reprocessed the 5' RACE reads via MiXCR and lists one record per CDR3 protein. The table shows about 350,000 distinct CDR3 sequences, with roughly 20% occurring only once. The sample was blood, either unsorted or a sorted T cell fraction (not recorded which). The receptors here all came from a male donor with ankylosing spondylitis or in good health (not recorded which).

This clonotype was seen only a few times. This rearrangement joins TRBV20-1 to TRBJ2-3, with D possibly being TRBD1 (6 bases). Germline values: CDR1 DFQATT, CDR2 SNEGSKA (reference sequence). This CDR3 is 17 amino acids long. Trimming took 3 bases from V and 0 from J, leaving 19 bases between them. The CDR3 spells CSARFRRDIASTDTQYF. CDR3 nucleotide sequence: TGCAGTGCTAGGTTCCGACGGGACATTGCTAGCACAGATACGCAGTATTTT.

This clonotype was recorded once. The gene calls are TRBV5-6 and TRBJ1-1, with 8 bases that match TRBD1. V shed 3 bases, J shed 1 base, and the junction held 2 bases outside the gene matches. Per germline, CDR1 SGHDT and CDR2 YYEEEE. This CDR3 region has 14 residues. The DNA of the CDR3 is TGTGCCAGCAGCTGGACAGGGACGAACACTGAAGCTTTCTTT. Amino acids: CASSWTGTNTEAFF. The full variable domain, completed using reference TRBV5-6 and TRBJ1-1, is DAGVTQSPTHLIKTRGQQVTLRCSPKSGHDTVSWYQQALGQGPQFIFQYYEEEERQRGNFPDRFSGHQFPNYSSELNVNALLLGDSALYLCASSWTGTNTEAFFGQGTRLTVV.

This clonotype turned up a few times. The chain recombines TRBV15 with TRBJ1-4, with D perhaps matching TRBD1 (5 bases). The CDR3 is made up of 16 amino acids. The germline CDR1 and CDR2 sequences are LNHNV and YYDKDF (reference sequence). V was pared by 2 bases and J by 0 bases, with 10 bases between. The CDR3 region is CATSRTRDPTNEKLFF. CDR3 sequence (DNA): TGTGCCACCAGCAGAACACGGGACCCAACTAATGAAAAACTGTTTTTT.

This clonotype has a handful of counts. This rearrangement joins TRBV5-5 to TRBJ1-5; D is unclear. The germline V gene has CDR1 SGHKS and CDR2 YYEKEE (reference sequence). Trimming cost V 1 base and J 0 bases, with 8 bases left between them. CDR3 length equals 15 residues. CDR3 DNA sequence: TGTGCCAGCAGCTTGAACGTAGGTAGCAATCAGCCCCAGCATTTT. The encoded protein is CASSLNVGSNQPQHF.

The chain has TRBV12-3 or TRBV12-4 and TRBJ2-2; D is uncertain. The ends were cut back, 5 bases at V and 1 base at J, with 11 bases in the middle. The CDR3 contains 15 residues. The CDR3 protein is CASSPHPWNTGELFF. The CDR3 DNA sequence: TGTGCCAGCAGTCCCCACCCATGGAACACCGGGGAGCTGTTTTTT.

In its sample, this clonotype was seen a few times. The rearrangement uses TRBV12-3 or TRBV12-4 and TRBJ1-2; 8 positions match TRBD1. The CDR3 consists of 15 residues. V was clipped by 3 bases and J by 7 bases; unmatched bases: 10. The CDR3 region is CASSFCRTGSCGYTF. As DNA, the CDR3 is TGTGCCAGCAGTTTTTGCCGGACAGGGTCTTGTGGCTACACCTTC.

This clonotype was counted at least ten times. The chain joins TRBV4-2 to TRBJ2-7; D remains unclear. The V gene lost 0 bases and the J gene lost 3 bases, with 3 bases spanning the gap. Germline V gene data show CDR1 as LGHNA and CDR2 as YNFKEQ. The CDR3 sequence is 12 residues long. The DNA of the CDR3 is TGTGCCAGCAGCCAAGACGGCTACGAGCAGTACTTC. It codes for CASSQDGYEQYF.

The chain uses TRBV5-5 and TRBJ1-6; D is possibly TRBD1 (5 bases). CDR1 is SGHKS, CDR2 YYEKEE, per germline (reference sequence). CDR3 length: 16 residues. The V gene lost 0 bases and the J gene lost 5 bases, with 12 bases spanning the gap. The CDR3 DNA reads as TGTGCCAGCAGCTTGGAAGACAGCCTTAATAATTCACCCCTCCACTTT. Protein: CASSLEDSLNNSPLHF. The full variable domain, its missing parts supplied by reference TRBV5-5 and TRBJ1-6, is DAGVTQSPTHLIKTRGQQVTLRCSPISGHKSVSWYQQVLGQGPQFIFQYYEKEERGRGNFPDRFSARQFPNYSSELNVNALLLGDSALYLCASSLEDSLNNSPLHFGNGTRLTVT.